Below, one T cell receptor beta chain is given with its context. Its cognate antigen is unknown. The data were obtained in a study of cytomegalovirus exposure and HLA in healthy donors. Germline loops: CDR1 LGHNA, CDR2 YNFKEQ. Trimming cost V 1 base and J 6 bases; bases outside gene matches: 10. This CDR3 has 17 amino acids. This PCR relied on a set of 60 Vbeta primers and 13 Jbeta primers. Clones were read by immunoSEQ multiplex PCR, and TCRdb kept only the in-frame ones, dropping some. The record lists some 140,000 clones, of which the ten most abundant hold approximately 1.5%. Study-wide results and limits: In a later analysis, TCR beta V- and J-gene trimming was associated with a missense DCLRE1C variant. Sequencing likely caused a cluster of highly shared sequence variants.

Sequencing used PBMCs. The sequence was collected from a woman aged 40 to 50 in good health and CMV-seronegative. The chain employs TRBV4-2 and TRBJ2-3, with 10 bases lining up with TRBD2. The CDR3 loop is CASSQGEGTSVADTQYF. Written as DNA, the CDR3 is TGTGCCAGCAGCCAAGGGGAGGGGACTAGCGTGGCGGATACGCAGTATTTT.